This T cell receptor (beta chain) stems from a study of cytotoxic CD8 clonotypes in ibrutinib-treated CLL. Overall study findings and caveats: Clonality was elevated at ibrutinib response and had returned toward baseline at progression.

CDR3 length equals 14 residues. V shed 0 bases and J shed 5 bases, with 8 bases lying between them. CDR1 and CDR2 (germline): MNHEY, SVGAGI. Produced via immunoSEQ multiplex PCR; TCRdb's table is partial and in-frame only. The sample consists of more than 200,000 clones, 75% to 80% of them appearing once. As for this clone: Its specificity is not known. The same CDR3 arises from other DNA sequences in this sample as well.

This TCR was recovered from a human donor with chronic lymphocytic leukemia. V is TRBV6-5 and J is TRBJ1-5; perhaps TRBD1 as D (5 bases). The material was PBMCs, obtained after 12 months of ibrutinib treatment. The DNA for the CDR3 is TGTGCCAGCAGTTACTCGAGGGGAGATCAGCCCCAGCATTTT. Translation: CASSYSRGDQPQHF.